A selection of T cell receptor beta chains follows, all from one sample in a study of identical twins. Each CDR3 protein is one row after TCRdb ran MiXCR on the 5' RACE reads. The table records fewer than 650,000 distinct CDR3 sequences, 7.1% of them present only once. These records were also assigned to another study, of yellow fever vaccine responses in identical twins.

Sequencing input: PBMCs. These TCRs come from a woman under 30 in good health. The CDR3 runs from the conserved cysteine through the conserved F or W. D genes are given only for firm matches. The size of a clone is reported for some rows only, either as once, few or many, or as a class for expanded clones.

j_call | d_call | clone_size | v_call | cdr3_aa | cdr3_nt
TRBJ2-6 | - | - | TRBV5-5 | CASSWKVGISGANVLTF | TGTGCCAGCAGCTGGAAAGTGGGAATCTCTGGGGCCAACGTCCTGACTTTC
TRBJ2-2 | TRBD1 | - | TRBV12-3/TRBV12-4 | CASCHDDRDRLNTGELFF | TGTGCCAGCTGTCATGACGATCGGGACAGGCTGAACACCGGGGAGCTGTTTTTT
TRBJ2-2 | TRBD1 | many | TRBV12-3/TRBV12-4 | CASRSRGQGITGELFF | TGTGCCAGCAGATCTCGGGGACAGGGGATCACCGGGGAGCTGTTTTTT
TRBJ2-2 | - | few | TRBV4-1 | CASSQDPAPGELFF | TGCGCCAGCAGCCAAGATCCGGCCCCCGGGGAGCTGTTTTTT
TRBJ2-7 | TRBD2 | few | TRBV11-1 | CASSLVGTSGNYEQYF | TGTGCCAGCAGCTTAGTGGGGACTAGCGGGAACTACGAGCAGTACTTC
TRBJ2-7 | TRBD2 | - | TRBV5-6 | CASSLGGGGRYEQYF | TGTGCCAGCAGCTTGGGGGGCGGGGGTCGGTACGAGCAGTACTTC
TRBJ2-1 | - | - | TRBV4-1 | CASSQDASDPPWNEQFF | TGCGCCAGCAGCCAAGATGCGTCGGACCCGCCGTGGAATGAGCAGTTCTTC
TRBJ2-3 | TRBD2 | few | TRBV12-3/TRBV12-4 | CASSPFGTRGTDTQYF | TGTGCCAGCAGCCCCTTTGGGACTAGGGGCACAGATACGCAGTATTTT
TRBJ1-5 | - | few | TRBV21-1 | CASSKEAGIVNQPQHF | TGTGCCAGCAGCAAAGAGGCAGGGATTGTGAATCAGCCCCAGCATTTT
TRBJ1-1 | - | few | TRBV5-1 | CASSLSAALNTEAFF | TGCGCCAGCAGCTTGTCGGCAGCATTGAACACTGAAGCTTTCTTT
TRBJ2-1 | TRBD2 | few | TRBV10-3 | CAISDGTSGRGVYNEQFF | TGTGCCATCAGTGACGGGACTAGCGGGAGAGGGGTTTACAATGAGCAGTTCTTC
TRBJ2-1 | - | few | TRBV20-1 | CSASTGSSSFNEQFF | TGCAGTGCTTCGACAGGATCATCCTCTTTCAATGAGCAGTTCTTC
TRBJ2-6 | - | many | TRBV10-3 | CAISETGTGANVLTF | TGTGCCATCAGTGAGACGGGTACTGGGGCCAACGTCCTGACTTTC
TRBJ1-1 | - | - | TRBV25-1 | CASSKSLVDVAFF | TGTGCCAGCAGTAAAAGTTTGGTGGACGTGGCTTTCTTT
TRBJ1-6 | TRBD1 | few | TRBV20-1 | CSARSRQGALNSPLHF | TGCAGTGCTAGATCGCGACAGGGGGCTCTTAATTCACCCCTCCACTTT
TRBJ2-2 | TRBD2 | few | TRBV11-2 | CASSLSPLAHNTGELFF | TGTGCCAGCAGCTTAAGCCCACTAGCGCATAACACCGGGGAGCTGTTTTTT
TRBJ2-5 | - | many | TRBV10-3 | CAISESGTSLLQETQYF | TGTGCCATCAGTGAGTCGGGTACAAGCCTTCTTCAAGAGACCCAGTACTTC
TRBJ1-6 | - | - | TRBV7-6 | CASSWRAVGSPLHF | TGTGCCAGCAGCTGGAGGGCCGTTGGCTCACCCCTCCACTTT